This T cell receptor (beta chain) was captured by sequencing in a study of T cells expressing NK-cell markers. From the 5' RACE reads, TCRdb lists one entry per CDR3 protein and no DNA. Its clone listing holds 300,000 to 500,000 distinct CDR3 sequences. This TCR was recovered from a woman aged 50 to 60 in good health. Material: blood T cells: a sorted CD56 or NKG2C T cell subset, CD4+ or CD8+ T cells, or bulk PBMC T cells (not recorded which).

The chain's CDR3 is CASSLSSLGRKAFF. The genes are TRBV12-3 or TRBV12-4 and TRBJ1-1. This CDR3 spans 14 amino acids.